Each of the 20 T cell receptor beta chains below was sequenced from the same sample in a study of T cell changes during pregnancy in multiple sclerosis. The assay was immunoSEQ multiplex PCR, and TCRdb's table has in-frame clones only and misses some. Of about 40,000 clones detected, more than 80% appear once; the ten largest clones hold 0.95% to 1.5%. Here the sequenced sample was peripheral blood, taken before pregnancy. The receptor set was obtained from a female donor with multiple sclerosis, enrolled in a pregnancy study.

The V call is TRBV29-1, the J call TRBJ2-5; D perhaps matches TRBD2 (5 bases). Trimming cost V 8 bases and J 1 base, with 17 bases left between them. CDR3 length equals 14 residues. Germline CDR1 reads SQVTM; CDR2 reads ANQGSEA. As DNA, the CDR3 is TGCAGCACCGACCCAGGCACTAGCCAAGAGACCCAGTACTTC. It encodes CSTDPGTSQETQYF. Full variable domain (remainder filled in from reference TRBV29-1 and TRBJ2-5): SAVISQKPSRDICQRGTSLTIQCQVDSQVTMMFWYRQQPGQSLTLIATANQGSEATYESGFVIDKFPISRPNLTFSTLTVSNMSPEDSSIYLCSTDPGTSQETQYFGPGTRLLVL.

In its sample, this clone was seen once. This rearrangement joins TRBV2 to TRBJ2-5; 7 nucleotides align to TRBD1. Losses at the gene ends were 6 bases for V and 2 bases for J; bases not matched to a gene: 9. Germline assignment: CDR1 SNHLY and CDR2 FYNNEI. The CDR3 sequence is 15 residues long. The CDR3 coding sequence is TGTGCCAGCAGACCTTACGTGGGACAGCAAGAGACCCAGTACTTC. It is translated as CASRPYVGQQETQYF. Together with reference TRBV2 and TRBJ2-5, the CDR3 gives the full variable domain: EPEVTQTPSHQVTQMGQEVILRCVPISNHLYFYWYRQILGQKVEFLVSFYNNEISEKSEIFDDQFSVERPDGSNFTLKIRSTKLEDSAMYFCASRPYVGQQETQYFGPGTRLLVL.

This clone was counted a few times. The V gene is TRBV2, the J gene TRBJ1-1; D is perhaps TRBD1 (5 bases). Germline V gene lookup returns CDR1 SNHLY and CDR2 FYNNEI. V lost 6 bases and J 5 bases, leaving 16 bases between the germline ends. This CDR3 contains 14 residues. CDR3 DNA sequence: TGTGCCAGCAGGGGAGCGGGGACGAGAACTGAAGCTTTCTTT. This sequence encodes CASRGAGTRTEAFF.

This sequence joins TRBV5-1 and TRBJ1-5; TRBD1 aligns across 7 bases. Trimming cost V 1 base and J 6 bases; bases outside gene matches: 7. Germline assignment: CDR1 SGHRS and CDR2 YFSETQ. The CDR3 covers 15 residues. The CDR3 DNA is TGCGCCAGCAGCTTGACAGGGGTAGATCGTCAGCCCCAGCATTTT. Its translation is CASSLTGVDRQPQHF.

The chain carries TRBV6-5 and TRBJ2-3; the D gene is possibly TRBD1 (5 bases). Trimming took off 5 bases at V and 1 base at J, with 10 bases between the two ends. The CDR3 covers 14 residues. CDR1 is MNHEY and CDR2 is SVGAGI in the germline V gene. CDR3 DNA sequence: TGTGCCAGCAGTATAGAAGGGGGCACAGATACGCAGTATTTT. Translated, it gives CASSIEGGTDTQYF.

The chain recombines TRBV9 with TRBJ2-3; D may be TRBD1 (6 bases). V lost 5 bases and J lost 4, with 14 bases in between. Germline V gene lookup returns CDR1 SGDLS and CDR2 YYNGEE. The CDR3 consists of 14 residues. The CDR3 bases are TGTGCCAGCAGTTACACAGGGTCAGCAGATACGCAGTATTTT. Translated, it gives CASSYTGSADTQYF.

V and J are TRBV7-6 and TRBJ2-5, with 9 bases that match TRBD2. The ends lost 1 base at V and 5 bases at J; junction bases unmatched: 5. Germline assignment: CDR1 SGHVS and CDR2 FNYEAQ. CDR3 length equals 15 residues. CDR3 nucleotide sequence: TGTGCCAGCAGCTTAGAACCAGCGGGAGGTGAGACCCAGTACTTC. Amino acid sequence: CASSLEPAGGETQYF.

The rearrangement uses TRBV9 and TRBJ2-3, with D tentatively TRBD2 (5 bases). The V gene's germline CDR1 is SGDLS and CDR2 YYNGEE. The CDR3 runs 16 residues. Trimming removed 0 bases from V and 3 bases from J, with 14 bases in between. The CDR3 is CASSVGGGRATDTQYF. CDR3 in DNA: TGTGCCAGCAGCGTAGGGGGTGGGAGAGCGACAGATACGCAGTATTTT. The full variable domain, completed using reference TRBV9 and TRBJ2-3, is DSGVTQTPKHLITATGQRVTLRCSPRSGDLSVYWYQQSLDQGLQFLIQYYNGEERAKGNILERFSAQQFPDLHSELNLSSLELGDSALYFCASSVGGGRATDTQYFGPGTRLTVL.

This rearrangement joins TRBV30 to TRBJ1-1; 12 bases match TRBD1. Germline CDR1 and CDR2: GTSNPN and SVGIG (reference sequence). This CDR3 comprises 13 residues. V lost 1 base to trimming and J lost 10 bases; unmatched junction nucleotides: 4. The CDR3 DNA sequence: TGTGCCTGGAGTGACCGGGACAGGGGGCTAGCTTTCTTT. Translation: CAWSDRDRGLAFF.

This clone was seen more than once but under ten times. CDR3: CAWSRGTGTEAFF. CDR3 nucleotide sequence: TGTGCCTGGAGTCGGGGGACGGGAACTGAAGCTTTCTTT. The V gene is TRBV30, the J gene TRBJ1-1, with D perhaps matching TRBD1 (5 bases). V lost 2 bases, J lost 5 bases, and 12 bases lay in between. The CDR3 is made up of 13 amino acids. The V gene's germline CDR1 is GTSNPN and CDR2 SVGIG (reference sequence).

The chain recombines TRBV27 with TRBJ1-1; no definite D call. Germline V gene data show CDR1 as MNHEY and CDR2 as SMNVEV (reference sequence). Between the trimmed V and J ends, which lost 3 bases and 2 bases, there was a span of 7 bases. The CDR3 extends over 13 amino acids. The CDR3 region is CASSLGSNTEAFF. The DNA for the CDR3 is TGTGCCAGCAGTTTGGGCAGTAACACTGAAGCTTTCTTT.

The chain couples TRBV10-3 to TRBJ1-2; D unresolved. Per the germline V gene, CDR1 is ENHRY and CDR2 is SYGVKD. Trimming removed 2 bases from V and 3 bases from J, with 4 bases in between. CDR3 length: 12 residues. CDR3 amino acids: CAISEVDYGYTF. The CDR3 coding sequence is TGTGCCATCAGTGAGGTCGACTATGGCTACACCTTC.

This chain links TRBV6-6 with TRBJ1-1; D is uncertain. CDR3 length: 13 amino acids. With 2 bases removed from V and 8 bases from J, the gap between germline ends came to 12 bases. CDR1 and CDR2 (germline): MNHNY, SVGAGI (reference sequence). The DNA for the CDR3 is TGTGCCAGCAGTTACAAGCGGCAGGCCGAAGCTTTCTTT. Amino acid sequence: CASSYKRQAEAFF.

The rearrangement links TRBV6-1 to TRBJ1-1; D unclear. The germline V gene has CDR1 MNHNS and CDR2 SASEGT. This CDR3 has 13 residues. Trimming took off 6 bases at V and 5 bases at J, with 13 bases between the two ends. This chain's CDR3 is CASSAIGETEAFF. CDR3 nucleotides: TGTGCCAGCAGCGCCATCGGGGAAACTGAAGCTTTCTTT.

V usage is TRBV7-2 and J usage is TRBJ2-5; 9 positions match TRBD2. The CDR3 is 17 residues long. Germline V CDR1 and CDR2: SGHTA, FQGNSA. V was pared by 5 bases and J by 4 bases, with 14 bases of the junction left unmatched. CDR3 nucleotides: TGTGCCAGCAGCCCGCCCCCCTTAGCGGGAGTGGCAGAGACCCAGTACTTC. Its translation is CASSPPPLAGVAETQYF.

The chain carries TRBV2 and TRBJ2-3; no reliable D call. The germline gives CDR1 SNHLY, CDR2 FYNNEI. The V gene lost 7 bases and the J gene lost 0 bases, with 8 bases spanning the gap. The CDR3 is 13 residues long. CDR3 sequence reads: CASTQDSTDTQYF. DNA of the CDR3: TGTGCCAGCACGCAGGATAGCACAGATACGCAGTATTTT.

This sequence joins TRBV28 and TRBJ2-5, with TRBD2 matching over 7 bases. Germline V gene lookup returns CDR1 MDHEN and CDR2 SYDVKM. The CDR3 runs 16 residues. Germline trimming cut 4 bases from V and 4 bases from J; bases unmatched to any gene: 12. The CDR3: CASSSRLAGEVETQYF. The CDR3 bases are TGTGCCAGCAGTTCCCGGCTGGCGGGAGAGGTAGAGACCCAGTACTTC.

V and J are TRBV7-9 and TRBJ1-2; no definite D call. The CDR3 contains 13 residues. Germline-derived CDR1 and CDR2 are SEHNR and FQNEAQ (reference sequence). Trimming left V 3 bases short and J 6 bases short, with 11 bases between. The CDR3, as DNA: TGTGCCAGCAGCTTCCGAACGGAGGATGGCTACACCTTC. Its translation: CASSFRTEDGYTF.

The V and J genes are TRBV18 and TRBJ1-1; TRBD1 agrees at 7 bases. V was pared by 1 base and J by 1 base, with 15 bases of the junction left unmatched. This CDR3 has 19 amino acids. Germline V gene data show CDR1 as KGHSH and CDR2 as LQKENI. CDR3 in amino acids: CASSPQRSRGPGSNTEAFF. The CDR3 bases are TGTGCCAGCTCACCACAACGTTCAAGGGGGCCCGGGTCGAACACTGAAGCTTTCTTT.

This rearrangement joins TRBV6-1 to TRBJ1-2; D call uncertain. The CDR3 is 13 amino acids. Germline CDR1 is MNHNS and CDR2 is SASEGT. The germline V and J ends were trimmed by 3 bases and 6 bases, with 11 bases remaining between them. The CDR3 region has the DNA TGTGCCAGCAGTGATTCGACACTCGATGGCTACACCTTC. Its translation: CASSDSTLDGYTF.